One sample yielded the 25 T cell receptor beta chains listed below, sequenced in a study of blood T cell repertoires in COVID-19 (dated by TCRdb to 2018 to 2021). The library came from the immunoSEQ multiplex PCR assay. The clones in this table, taken by TCRdb from immuneACCESS, are in-frame only. Not every clone is retained; where verified, under half of the shortfall comes from an unresolved V gene, and the cause of the rest is unknown. This sample is represented by 100,000 to 110,000 clones; roughly 90% of them were singletons. In total, the top ten clones hold about 2.2% of the sample. Sequencing input: peripheral blood. The origin of the receptors is a man between 45 and 60 years old with active COVID-19.

The chain joins TRBV5-1 to TRBJ1-4; D is perhaps TRBD1 (5 bases). The ends were cut back, 3 bases at V and 8 bases at J, with 23 bases in the middle. CDR3 length: 17 amino acids. CDR1 and CDR2 (germline): SGHRS, YFSETQ. The CDR3 bases are TGCGCCAGCAGCTCTCCGGAGGGGCAGACATGGGGGGAAAAACTGTTTTTT. Residues: CASSSPEGQTWGEKLFF.

The rearrangement uses TRBV5-8 and TRBJ1-1, with 7 bases aligning to TRBD1. The CDR3 totals 15 residues. With V trimmed by 3 bases and J by 1 base, 6 bases remained unmatched. The germline CDR1 and CDR2 sequences are SGHTS and YDEGEE. CDR3 nucleotide sequence: TGTGCCAGCAGCTGGCGGACAGGAACGAACACTGAAGCTTTCTTT. Amino acid sequence: CASSWRTGTNTEAFF.

The chain employs TRBV18 and TRBJ2-7; 12 nucleotides agree with TRBD1. In germline, CDR1 is KGHSH, CDR2 LQKENI. The V segment lost 2 bases and the J segment 3 bases; nucleotides outside the gene matches: 2. This CDR3 has 15 residues. The CDR3 here is CASSPGTGGGYEQYF. The CDR3 DNA reads as TGTGCCAGCTCACCAGGGACAGGGGGCGGCTACGAGCAGTACTTC.

J is TRBJ2-5 and V is TRBV13, with 10 bases lining up with TRBD2. J gave up 2 bases and V 4 bases, and 19 bases lay outside the gene matches. The CDR3 consists of 20 residues. Germline V gene data show CDR1 as PRHDT and CDR2 as FYEKMQ (reference sequence). CDR3 residues: CASSSPDGASGRGWQETQYF. The CDR3 DNA sequence: TGTGCCAGCAGCTCCCCGGATGGGGCTAGCGGGAGAGGTTGGCAAGAGACCCAGTACTTC.

The chain's CDR3 is CSVRVSGRHEQYV. The CDR3 DNA reads as TGCAGCGTTAGGGTTAGCGGGAGACACGAGCAGTACGTC. V usage is TRBV29-1 and J usage is TRBJ2-7; 9 bases are a match to TRBD2. Germline V CDR1 and CDR2: SQVTM, ANQGSEA. The CDR3 totals 13 residues. V was pared by 5 bases and J by 5 bases, with 7 bases of the junction left unmatched.

The chain combines TRBV24-1 with TRBJ2-7; D is possibly TRBD1 (5 bases). Looked up from germline, CDR1 is KGHDR and CDR2 is SFDVKD. V was trimmed by 9 bases and J by 6 bases, leaving 11 bases between them. The CDR3 is made up of 11 amino acids. The CDR3 nucleotides read TGTGCCACCGCAGGGCCTTGCGAGCAGTACGTC. Amino acids: CATAGPCEQYV.

The rearrangement uses TRBV5-1 and TRBJ2-3; 8 bases match TRBD1. The J segment lost 2 bases and the V segment lost 4 bases, leaving 3 bases of the junction unmatched. CDR3 length: 14 amino acids. The germline V gene has CDR1 SGHRS and CDR2 YFSETQ. DNA of the CDR3: TGCGCCAGCAGCCGGGACAGGATCACAGATACGCAGTATTTT. Its protein product is CASSRDRITDTQYF.

The V and J genes are TRBV3-1 (or the pseudogene TRBV3-2) and TRBJ1-6; D is unresolved. Trimming left V 1 base short and J 4 bases short, with 5 bases between. This CDR3 has 14 amino acids. Per the germline V gene, CDR1 is LGHDT and CDR2 is YNNKEL (reference sequence). CDR3 protein: CASSQVLYNSPLHF. In nucleotides, the CDR3 is TGTGCCAGCAGCCAAGTTCTGTATAATTCACCCCTCCACTTT.

V and J are TRBV9 and TRBJ2-3, with 8 bases fitting TRBD2. CDR1 and CDR2 (germline): SGDLS, YYNGEE. This CDR3 has 15 amino acids. V dropped 1 base and J dropped 6; count of bases not matched to a gene: 7. CDR3 region: CASSVIAGLLDTQYF. The CDR3, as DNA: TGTGCCAGCAGCGTAATAGCGGGGCTCCTCGATACGCAGTATTTT.

As concerns this clone: At the DNA level, this CDR3 is encoded by other sequences in the same sample as well. The rearrangement joins TRBV7-2 to TRBJ1-3; tentative D call: TRBD1 (6 bases). Trimming took 5 bases from V and 4 from J, leaving 9 bases between them. CDR1 and CDR2 from the germline V gene are SGHTA and FQGNSA. This CDR3 is 13 amino acids long. The CDR3 coding sequence is TGTGCCAGCAGCCCCGGACAGGGAAACACCATATATTTT. This gives the protein CASSPGQGNTIYF. The whole variable domain, filled in from reference TRBV7-2 and TRBJ1-3, reads GAGVSQSPSNKVTEKGKDVELRCDPISGHTALYWYRQSLGQGLEFLIYFQGNSAPDKSGLPSDRFSAERTGGSVSTLTIQRTQQEDSAVYLCASSPGQGNTIYFGEGSWLTVV.

The chain combines TRBV19 with TRBJ1-2, with no clear D. Germline V gives CDR1 LNHDA, CDR2 SQIVND (reference sequence). The V gene lost 10 bases and the J gene lost 8 bases, with 23 bases spanning the gap. The CDR3 totals 14 residues. CDR3 in amino acids: CATAPGRSTGGYTF. The CDR3 region has the DNA TGTGCCACTGCACCCGGAAGGTCAACGGGAGGCTACACCTTC. The whole variable domain, remainder taken from reference TRBV19 and TRBJ1-2, is DGGITQSPKYLFRKEGQNVTLSCEQNLNHDAMYWYRQDPGQGLRLIYYSQIVNDFQKGDIAEGYSVSREKKESFPLTVTSAQKNPTAFYLCATAPGRSTGGYTFGSGTRLTVV.

The CDR3 DNA follows: TGTGCCAGCAGCGTAGCCGGGAAGAACTATGGCTACACCTTC. Translation gives CASSVAGKNYGYTF. The chain carries TRBV5-6 and TRBJ1-2; no firm D call. CDR1 and CDR2 from the germline V gene are SGHDT and YYEEEE. Trimming removed 4 bases from V and 2 bases from J, with 12 bases in between. The CDR3 is 14 residues long. Based on the CDR3 plus reference TRBV5-6 and TRBJ1-2, the full variable domain is DAGVTQSPTHLIKTRGQQVTLRCSPKSGHDTVSWYQQALGQGPQFIFQYYEEEERQRGNFPDRFSGHQFPNYSSELNVNALLLGDSALYLCASSVAGKNYGYTFGSGTRLTVV.

CDR3 sequence: CASSRQGRGRGYGYTF. CDR3 sequence (DNA): TGTGCCAGTAGTAGACAGGGTAGGGGTCGTGGCTATGGCTACACCTTC. The chain has TRBV19 and TRBJ1-2; TRBD1 aligns across 7 bases. The trim removed 4 bases at V and 4 bases at J, leaving 12 bases unmatched. The CDR3 extends over 16 amino acids. Germline CDR1 is LNHDA and CDR2 is SQIVND (reference sequence).

The chain recombines TRBV18 with TRBJ1-2, with TRBD1 identical over 7 bases. Per the germline V gene, CDR1 is KGHSH and CDR2 is LQKENI. V trimming: 2 bases; J trimming: 1 base; junction bases outside the gene matches: 13. The CDR3 totals 18 residues. The CDR3: CASSPAIGQATLNYGYTF. The CDR3 nucleotides are TGTGCCAGCTCACCAGCGATCGGACAGGCGACCCTTAACTATGGCTACACCTTC. The full variable domain, with the rest looked up from reference TRBV18 and TRBJ1-2, is NAGVMQNPRHLVRRRGQEARLRCSPMKGHSHVYWYRQLPEEGLKFMVYLQKENIIDESGMPKERFSAEFPKEGPSILRIQQVVRGDSAAYFCASSPAIGQATLNYGYTFGSGTRLTVV.

V is TRBV6-2 or TRBV6-3 and J is TRBJ2-4, with D perhaps TRBD2 (5 bases). V lost 6 bases, J lost 5 bases, and 11 bases lay in between. The CDR3 consists of 13 residues. Germline assignment: CDR1 MNHEY and CDR2 SVGEGT. In DNA, the CDR3 is TGTGCCAGCAGCCCGGCGGGTGAAAACATTCAGTACTTC. It translates to CASSPAGENIQYF.

V is TRBV5-1 and J is TRBJ2-1; 11 positions match TRBD1. Germline-derived CDR1 and CDR2 are SGHRS and YFSETQ. The CDR3 sequence is 15 residues long. Unmatched junction bases numbered 3, after V lost 4 bases and J lost 3 bases. The CDR3 protein is CASSPGTGGYNEQFF. The DNA of the CDR3 is TGCGCCAGCAGCCCAGGGACAGGGGGCTACAATGAGCAGTTCTTC.

As to this clone: The same CDR3 also results from other DNA sequences found in this sample. CDR3 DNA: TGCAGCGTTCGGGAAAGTGGAAGTATGAACACTGAAGCTTTCTTT. This sequence encodes CSVRESGSMNTEAFF. The rearrangement links TRBV29-1 to TRBJ1-1; no clear D. CDR1 and CDR2 from the germline V gene are SQVTM and ANQGSEA. Trimming shortened V by 5 bases and J by 0 bases, and 16 bases separated the two germline ends. The CDR3 is made up of 15 amino acids.

This clone was recorded a few times. The same CDR3 also results from other DNA sequences found in this sample. The chain combines TRBV5-1 with TRBJ2-3; a weak D match, TRBD2 (5 bases). The germline V and J ends were trimmed by 0 bases and 2 bases, with 10 bases remaining between them. Germline V gene sequence: CDR1 SGHRS, CDR2 YFSETQ. This CDR3 is 15 amino acids long. The CDR3 here is CASSLASGVTDTQYF. DNA of the CDR3: TGCGCCAGCAGCTTGGCCAGCGGAGTCACAGATACGCAGTATTTT.

This rearrangement joins TRBV19 to TRBJ1-5, with 8 bases that match TRBD1. This CDR3 has 13 residues. Germline loops: CDR1 LNHDA, CDR2 SQIVND (reference sequence). The V gene end was trimmed by 5 bases and the J gene end by 6 bases; junction bases not matched to a gene: 3. CDR3 sequence: CASSPGGSQPQHF. For the CDR3, the DNA is TGTGCCAGTAGTCCAGGGGGCAGTCAGCCCCAGCATTTT.

The CDR3 DNA is TGCGCCAGCAGCTTGCCAGGAACGAACACCGGGGAGCTGTTTTTT. Its protein product is CASSLPGTNTGELFF. The chain recombines TRBV5-1 with TRBJ2-2; no definite D call. The V end was cut by 1 base, the J end by 0 bases, with 7 bases between. The V gene's germline CDR1 is SGHRS and CDR2 YFSETQ. The CDR3 has 15 residues. The full variable domain, in which reference TRBV5-1 and TRBJ2-2 provide the parts outside the CDR3, is KAGVTQTPRYLIKTRGQQVTLSCSPISGHRSVSWYQQTPGQGLQFLFEYFSETQRNKGNFPGRFSGRQFSNSRSEMNVSTLELGDSALYLCASSLPGTNTGELFFGEGSRLTVL.

The gene calls are TRBV6-5 and TRBJ1-1; no definite D call. CDR3 size: 14 residues. V lost 2 bases and J 5 bases, leaving 12 bases between the germline ends. Germline loops: CDR1 MNHEY, CDR2 SVGAGI. In nucleotides, the CDR3 is TGTGCCAGCAGTTACCGGTCGGGGAAAACTGAAGCTTTCTTT. Translating gives CASSYRSGKTEAFF.

The chain employs TRBV20-1 and TRBJ2-1, with D possibly TRBD2 on 5 matching bases. The CDR3 totals 14 residues. The V and J ends lost 3 bases and 6 bases respectively, with 15 bases between them. Germline V gene sequence: CDR1 DFQATT, CDR2 SNEGSKA (reference sequence). CDR3 DNA: TGCAGTGCTAGTTTGGGGAGTAACCCCAATGAGCAGTTCTTC. Amino acids: CSASLGSNPNEQFF.

This clone was found a few times. The chain uses TRBV9 and TRBJ2-3; 13 positions agree with TRBD2. Germline V CDR1 and CDR2: SGDLS, YYNGEE. Germline trimming cut 4 bases from V and 2 bases from J; bases unmatched to any gene: 4. This CDR3 spans 16 amino acids. The CDR3 here is CASSWTSGSNTDTQYF. DNA for the CDR3: TGTGCCAGCAGCTGGACTAGCGGGAGTAACACAGATACGCAGTATTTT.

The chain joins TRBV6-5 to TRBJ1-5, with D perhaps matching TRBD1 (6 bases). The ends were cut back, 4 bases at V and 3 bases at J, with 13 bases in the middle. The CDR3 contains 15 residues. Looked up from germline, CDR1 is MNHEY and CDR2 is SVGAGI. The CDR3 region is CASSWGLIPNQPQHF. In DNA form, the CDR3 reads TGTGCCAGCAGTTGGGGGCTAATCCCCAATCAGCCCCAGCATTTT.

This clone was seen just once. The chain is built from TRBV10-3 and TRBJ2-1; TRBD1 aligns across 9 bases. The J segment lost 4 bases and the V segment lost 6 bases, leaving 7 bases of the junction unmatched. Per germline, CDR1 ENHRY and CDR2 SYGVKD. CDR3 length: 15 amino acids. As DNA, the CDR3 is TGTGCCATCAGAGAATACAGGGGGCTATACAATGAGCAGTTCTTC. It yields the protein CAIREYRGLYNEQFF.